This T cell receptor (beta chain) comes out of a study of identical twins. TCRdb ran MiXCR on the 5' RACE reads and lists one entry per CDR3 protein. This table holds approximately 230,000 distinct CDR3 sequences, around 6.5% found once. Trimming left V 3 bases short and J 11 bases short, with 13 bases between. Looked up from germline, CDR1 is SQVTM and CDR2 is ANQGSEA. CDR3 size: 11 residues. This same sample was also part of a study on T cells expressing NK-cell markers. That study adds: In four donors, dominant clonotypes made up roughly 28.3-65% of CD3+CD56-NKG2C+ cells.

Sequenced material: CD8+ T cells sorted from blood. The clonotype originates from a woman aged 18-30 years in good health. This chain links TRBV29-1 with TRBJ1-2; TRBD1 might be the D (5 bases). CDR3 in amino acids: CSVEGDGDYTF. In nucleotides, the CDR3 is TGCAGCGTTGAGGGGGACGGAGATTACACCTTC.